This passage covers 12 T cell receptor beta chains from one sample sequenced in a study. Assay used: immunoSEQ multiplex PCR; TCRdb lists only in-frame clones, some missing. Of 55,000 to 70,000 clones listed, 80% to 95% are singletons. Input material: PBMCs. These TCRs come from a middle-aged man with rheumatoid arthritis.

The chain carries TRBV6-6 and TRBJ1-5; the D is unclear. The CDR3 spans 11 residues. Trimming took 6 bases from V and 1 from J, leaving 1 base between them. Germline V CDR1 and CDR2: MNHNY, SVGAGI (reference sequence). This chain's CDR3 is CASRSNQPQHF. The CDR3, as DNA: TGTGCCAGCAGAAGCAATCAGCCCCAGCATTTT.

This clone was picked up one time. This chain connects TRBV5-4 to TRBJ1-4, with 9 bases identical to TRBD1. With 0 bases clipped from V and 3 bases from J, the junction kept 3 bases outside the gene matches. This CDR3 has 16 amino acids. In germline, CDR1 is SGHNT, CDR2 YYREEE (reference sequence). The CDR3 protein is CASSLDRGRANEKLFF. The CDR3 bases are TGTGCCAGCAGCTTGGACAGGGGGCGAGCTAATGAAAAACTGTTTTTT.

This sequence joins TRBV24-1 and TRBJ1-1; 8 nucleotides match TRBD1. Germline CDR1 and CDR2: KGHDR and SFDVKD. This CDR3 comprises 15 residues. Trimming at V came to 4 bases and at J to 1 base, leaving 4 bases not matched to a gene. In DNA form, the CDR3 reads TGTGCCACCAGTGAGGACGACAGGGGGAACACTGAAGCTTTCTTT. Protein product: CATSEDDRGNTEAFF.

This chain uses TRBV10-3 with TRBJ2-2, with D maybe TRBD1 (5 bases). Trimming removed 6 bases at V and 0 bases at J, with 11 bases between. Germline CDR1 reads ENHRY; CDR2 reads SYGVKD. This CDR3 has 15 amino acids. The CDR3 reads CAIRPDRANTGELFF. Written as DNA, the CDR3 is TGTGCCATCAGACCCGACAGAGCGAACACCGGGGAGCTGTTTTTT.

The V call is TRBV27, the J call TRBJ2-1; 11 bases map to TRBD2. The trim removed 5 bases at V and 5 bases at J, leaving 11 bases unmatched. Germline V gene data show CDR1 as MNHEY and CDR2 as SMNVEV (reference sequence). The CDR3 contains 17 residues. CDR3 sequence reads: CASSRGLAGLPNNEQFF. The CDR3 DNA reads TGTGCCAGCAGTCGCGGACTAGCGGGCCTCCCAAACAATGAGCAGTTCTTC.

The CDR3 bases are TGCGCCAGCAGTTTCGACGGGATCAATCAGCCCCAGCATTTT. It is translated as CASSFDGINQPQHF. The chain carries TRBV5-1 and TRBJ1-5; D is ambiguous. The CDR3 runs to 14 residues. V lost 5 bases, J lost 3 bases, and 12 bases lay in between. CDR1 and CDR2 (germline): SGHRS, YFSETQ.

V usage is TRBV19 and J usage is TRBJ1-6; 12 bases fit TRBD1. The CDR3 extends over 18 amino acids. The V and J ends lost 7 bases and 0 bases, in that order; junction bases with no gene match: 7. The germline gives CDR1 LNHDA, CDR2 SQIVND (reference sequence). DNA of the CDR3: TGTGCCAGTACCACGGGACAGGGGGCGAGCTCCTATAATTCACCCCTCCACTTT. Protein sequence: CASTTGQGASSYNSPLHF.

This chain uses TRBV20-1 with TRBJ2-1, with unresolved D. V was clipped by 3 bases and J by 9 bases, with 6 bases between them. From germline, CDR1 is DFQATT and CDR2 SNEGSKA (reference sequence). The CDR3 runs 10 residues. CDR3 protein: CSASPGEQFF. In DNA, the CDR3 is TGCAGTGCTAGTCCGGGTGAGCAGTTCTTC.

CDR3 nucleotides: TGTGCCAGCAGCCCCTGGGACGGGACGAACTATGGCTACACCTTC. This encodes CASSPWDGTNYGYTF. This rearrangement joins TRBV3-1 (or the pseudogene TRBV3-2) to TRBJ1-2, with D possibly being TRBD1 (5 bases). The V end lost 4 bases, the J end lost 2 bases, and 14 bases lay between the germline ends. The germline V gene has CDR1 LGHDT and CDR2 YNNKEL (reference sequence). The CDR3 covers 15 residues.

The chain carries TRBV27 and TRBJ2-2, with D uncertain. V lost 5 bases and J 7 bases, leaving 14 bases between the germline ends. Germline loops: CDR1 MNHEY, CDR2 SMNVEV (reference sequence). CDR3 size: 14 residues. The CDR3 sequence is CASSPHDPIGELFF. CDR3 DNA: TGTGCCAGCAGTCCCCACGACCCCATCGGGGAGCTGTTTTTT.

This chain uses TRBV28 with TRBJ2-7; tentatively, D is TRBD2 (6 bases). CDR3 length equals 15 residues. Germline V gene lookup returns CDR1 MDHEN and CDR2 SYDVKM. The V end was cut by 4 bases, the J end by 0 bases, with 13 bases between. CDR3: CASSSMRESSYEQYF. The DNA of the CDR3 is TGTGCCAGCAGTTCAATGCGGGAAAGCTCCTACGAGCAGTACTTC.

The chain employs TRBV7-2 and TRBJ2-3; a possible D gene is TRBD1 (5 bases). The ends were cut back, 0 bases at V and 2 bases at J, with 9 bases in the middle. The CDR3 contains 15 residues. Germline lookup yields CDR1 SGHTA and CDR2 FQGNSA. CDR3 residues: CASSLAGLNTDTQYF. The CDR3 bases are TGTGCCAGCAGCTTAGCGGGGCTGAACACAGATACGCAGTATTTT. The full variable domain, with the rest looked up from reference TRBV7-2 and TRBJ2-3, is GAGVSQSPSNKVTEKGKDVELRCDPISGHTALYWYRQSLGQGLEFLIYFQGNSAPDKSGLPSDRFSAERTGGSVSTLTIQRTQQEDSAVYLCASSLAGLNTDTQYFGPGTRLTVL.